The 29 T cell receptor beta chains reported below all come from one sample, sequenced in a study of T cells in localized non-small cell lung cancer. The protocol was immunoSEQ multiplex PCR, while the TCRdb copy is restricted to in-frame clones and leaves out a portion. This sample carries some 30,000 clones, about nine tenths of them seen once, and the ten largest clones take around 4%. Sequences were derived from peripheral blood, sampled before any cancer treatment. Receptor source: a male donor at least 60 years old with stage III lung adenocarcinoma.

The rearrangement links TRBV2 to TRBJ1-2; D gene ambiguous. This CDR3 is built from 15 residues. Germline lookup yields CDR1 SNHLY and CDR2 FYNNEI. Trimming took off 0 bases at V and 4 bases at J, with 12 bases between the two ends. CDR3 protein: CASSEAGRTVYGYTF. CDR3 coding DNA: TGTGCCAGCAGTGAAGCAGGTCGGACGGTCTATGGCTACACCTTC. Looking up the rest from reference TRBV2 and TRBJ1-2 gives the full variable domain: EPEVTQTPSHQVTQMGQEVILRCVPISNHLYFYWYRQILGQKVEFLVSFYNNEISEKSEIFDDQFSVERPDGSNFTLKIRSTKLEDSAMYFCASSEAGRTVYGYTFGSGTRLTVV.

This chain links TRBV7-7 with TRBJ2-3; D is possibly TRBD2 (7 bases). Trimming took 0 bases from V and 5 from J, leaving 12 bases between them. There are 15 residues in the CDR3. Germline CDR1 and CDR2: SSHAT and FNYEAQ (reference sequence). CDR3 coding DNA: TGTGCCAGCAGCTTAGCGGGGGGGGCCGGAGATACGCAGTATTTT. Encoded protein: CASSLAGGAGDTQYF.

V gene TRBV28 combines with J gene TRBJ2-2; D possibly matches TRBD1 or TRBD2 (6 bases each). This CDR3 spans 16 amino acids. V lost 3 bases to trimming and J lost 2 bases, with 13 bases between them. CDR1 and CDR2 (germline): MDHEN, SYDVKM. In DNA, the CDR3 is TGTGCCAGCAGTTTCGGGTTGGGGGGCAACACCGGGGAGCTGTTTTTT. Translated, it gives CASSFGLGGNTGELFF.

The V gene is TRBV5-1, the J gene TRBJ2-5; no firm D call. CDR1 and CDR2 from the germline V gene are SGHRS and YFSETQ. The CDR3 has 15 amino acids. V was clipped by 4 bases and J by 1 base, with 14 bases between them. The CDR3 spells CASSQPGPSQETQYF. The CDR3 DNA is TGCGCCAGCAGCCAGCCAGGTCCGAGCCAAGAGACCCAGTACTTC.

The rearrangement uses TRBV6-1 and TRBJ1-2, with 9 positions matching TRBD1. V trimming: 3 bases; J trimming: 2 bases; junction bases outside the gene matches: 4. Germline CDR1 and CDR2: MNHNS and SASEGT. CDR3 length: 15 residues. The CDR3 sequence is CASSDTGGANYGYTF. In nucleotides, the CDR3 is TGTGCCAGCAGTGACACAGGGGGCGCGAACTATGGCTACACCTTC.

The gene calls are TRBV6-1 and TRBJ2-1; 7 positions match TRBD1. Trimming at V came to 5 bases and at J to 7 bases, leaving 11 bases not matched to a gene. CDR1 and CDR2 (germline): MNHNS, SASEGT. The CDR3 covers 15 residues. The CDR3 reads CASSPRRTGQNEQFF. The DNA of the CDR3 is TGTGCCAGCAGTCCCCGCCGGACAGGCCAAAATGAGCAGTTCTTC.

The gene calls are TRBV5-6 and TRBJ2-3; tentative D call: TRBD2 (6 bases). CDR1 is SGHDT and CDR2 is YYEEEE in the germline V gene. V was pared by 1 base and J by 3 bases, with 18 bases between. This CDR3 is 17 amino acids long. CDR3 nucleotides: TGTGCCAGCAGCTTGCCCCTCGGGAGCGGTGGAACAGATACGCAGTATTTT. This gives the protein CASSLPLGSGGTDTQYF.

The gene calls are TRBV7-9 and TRBJ1-3, with 7 bases that match TRBD1. The CDR3 length is 15 residues. Unmatched junction bases numbered 5, after V lost 2 bases and J lost 4 bases. Germline lookup yields CDR1 SEHNR and CDR2 FQNEAQ (reference sequence). The CDR3 loop reads CASSLSEGAGNTIYF. The CDR3 nucleotides are TGTGCCAGCAGCTTAAGTGAGGGGGCAGGAAACACCATATATTTT.

This sequence joins TRBV5-1 and TRBJ2-1, with 7 bases that match TRBD2. The CDR3 is 16 amino acids. V gave up 0 bases and J gave up 0 bases; unmatched junction bases: 3. Per germline, CDR1 SGHRS and CDR2 YFSETQ. CDR3 residues: CASSLDLAVSYNEQFF. In DNA form, the CDR3 reads TGCGCCAGCAGCTTGGACCTAGCGGTCTCCTACAATGAGCAGTTCTTC.

This rearrangement joins TRBV30 to TRBJ2-7, with 9 nucleotides matching TRBD2. This CDR3 is built from 19 residues. Germline CDR1 is GTSNPN and CDR2 is SVGIG (reference sequence). The V segment lost 0 bases and the J segment 3 bases; nucleotides outside the gene matches: 18. CDR3 region: CAWSVQRGNSGSNSYEQYF. The CDR3, as DNA: TGTGCCTGGAGTGTACAACGGGGTAATAGCGGGAGTAACAGCTACGAGCAGTACTTC.

This clone was seen a single time. J is TRBJ2-7 and V is TRBV10-3, with 8 bases that match TRBD1. The CDR3 runs 18 residues. The ends lost 2 bases at V and 0 bases at J; junction bases unmatched: 12. In germline, CDR1 is ENHRY, CDR2 SYGVKD. In nucleotides, the CDR3 is TGTGCCATCAGTGAGAACAGGGGGTCGTCCTATAGCTCCTACGAGCAGTACTTC. Residues: CAISENRGSSYSSYEQYF.

This chain uses TRBV5-4 with TRBJ2-3; D is unresolved. The CDR3 length is 14 residues. Germline V CDR1 and CDR2: SGHNT, YYREEE (reference sequence). Trimming left V 3 bases short and J 2 bases short, with 10 bases between. The CDR3 sequence is CASSYDSSTDTQYF. As DNA, the CDR3 is TGTGCCAGCAGCTACGATAGTTCCACAGATACGCAGTATTTT. Supplemented by reference TRBV5-4 and TRBJ2-3, the full variable domain reads ETGVTQSPTHLIKTRGQQVTLRCSSQSGHNTVSWYQQALGQGPQFIFQYYREEENGRGNFPPRFSGLQFPNYSSELNVNALELDDSALYLCASSYDSSTDTQYFGPGTRLTVL.

The chain combines TRBV5-1 with TRBJ1-3; no firm D call. CDR3 size: 15 residues. Germline CDR1 SGHRS, CDR2 YFSETQ. V was shortened by 0 bases and J by 4 bases, with 11 bases between the two germline ends. CDR3 coding DNA: TGCGCCAGCAGCTTGGGTGGCAGCCAAGGAAACACCATATATTTT. Amino acid sequence: CASSLGGSQGNTIYF.

V is TRBV28 and J is TRBJ1-4, with D tentatively TRBD1 (5 bases). The V gene's germline CDR1 is MDHEN and CDR2 SYDVKM. The length of the CDR3 is 12 residues. The germline V and J ends were trimmed by 8 bases and 7 bases, with 11 bases remaining between them. The CDR3 nucleotides are TGTGCCAGCCGAACGCAGGGTGAAAAACTGTTTTTT. Its protein is CASRTQGEKLFF.

The chain uses TRBV9 and TRBJ1-5; D remains ambiguous. Germline assignment: CDR1 SGDLS and CDR2 YYNGEE. Trimming removed 0 bases at V and 3 bases at J, with 13 bases between. This CDR3 spans 16 amino acids. CDR3 in amino acids: CASSVGAGEYNQPQHF. The CDR3 nucleotides read TGTGCCAGCAGCGTAGGGGCAGGAGAATACAATCAGCCCCAGCATTTT. The full variable domain, in which reference TRBV9 and TRBJ1-5 provide the parts outside the CDR3, is DSGVTQTPKHLITATGQRVTLRCSPRSGDLSVYWYQQSLDQGLQFLIQYYNGEERAKGNILERFSAQQFPDLHSELNLSSLELGDSALYFCASSVGAGEYNQPQHFGDGTRLSIL.

The J gene is TRBJ1-5, the V gene TRBV19, with no clear D. V was trimmed by 4 bases and J by 2 bases, leaving 12 bases between them. Germline values: CDR1 LNHDA, CDR2 SQIVND (reference sequence). This CDR3 is 15 amino acids long. CDR3 nucleotide sequence: TGTGCCAGTAGTACTCCTCCCTGGGGCAATCAGCCCCAGCATTTT. This codes for CASSTPPWGNQPQHF.

This chain connects TRBV6-5 to TRBJ2-1; D not resolved. This CDR3 has 11 amino acids. V lost 4 bases, J lost 8 bases, and 6 bases lay in between. The germline CDR1 and CDR2 sequences are MNHEY and SVGAGI. The CDR3 DNA reads TGTGCCAGCAGTTTGGACGATGAGCAGTTCTTC. It yields the protein CASSLDDEQFF.

This chain uses TRBV29-1 with TRBJ2-7; D assignment may be TRBD1 or TRBD2 (5 bases each). V gave up 1 base and J gave up 6 bases, with 16 bases separating them. The CDR3 extends over 14 amino acids. The germline CDR1 and CDR2 sequences are SQVTM and ANQGSEA. The CDR3 DNA sequence: TGCAGCGTTGAAGCGGGGCAGGTTGGACTCGAGCAGTACTTC. It specifies CSVEAGQVGLEQYF.

The J gene is TRBJ2-2, the V gene TRBV7-8, with no clear D. V was trimmed by 1 base and J by 10 bases, leaving 16 bases between them. CDR1 and CDR2 from the germline V gene are SGHVS and FQNEAQ. This CDR3 is built from 15 residues. This CDR3 reads CASSLDAVPRQELFF. The CDR3, as DNA: TGTGCCAGCAGCTTAGATGCAGTCCCACGCCAGGAGCTGTTTTTT.

V is TRBV2 and J is TRBJ2-5; no clear D gene. V gave up 4 bases and J gave up 1 base, with 7 bases separating them. Per the germline V gene, CDR1 is SNHLY and CDR2 is FYNNEI. The CDR3 runs to 13 residues. In DNA, the CDR3 is TGTGCCAGCAGTGGGGGAATCCAAGAGACCCAGTACTTC. Protein product: CASSGGIQETQYF.

This clone was observed a single time. J is TRBJ1-5 and V is TRBV9, with TRBD1 matching over 7 bases. Trimming removed 0 bases from V and 0 bases from J; junction bases left unmatched: 0. CDR1 is SGDLS and CDR2 is YYNGEE in the germline V gene. This CDR3 has 15 residues. CDR3 coding DNA: TGTGCCAGCAGCGTAGAGGGGGCTAGCAATCAGCCCCAGCATTTT. Its protein product is CASSVEGASNQPQHF.

V is TRBV28 and J is TRBJ2-1; tentatively, D is TRBD2 (8 bases). In germline, CDR1 is MDHEN, CDR2 SYDVKM. The CDR3 length is 16 residues. V lost 6 bases to trimming and J lost 4 bases, with 19 bases between them. The CDR3 sequence is CASRGGAGGIYNEQFF. CDR3 DNA: TGTGCCAGCAGAGGGGGCGCGGGGGGAATTTACAATGAGCAGTTCTTC.

A note on this clone: Within the sample, other DNA sequences also encode this same CDR3. The CDR3, as DNA: TGTGCCAGCAGTTTAACCGGGACTAACACTGAAGCTTTCTTT. It is translated as CASSLTGTNTEAFF. The rearrangement uses TRBV25-1 and TRBJ1-1; possible D gene TRBD1, 5 bases. V lost 5 bases and J 2 bases, leaving 12 bases between the germline ends. The CDR3 has 14 amino acids. Germline values: CDR1 MGHDK, CDR2 SYGVNS.

The V and J genes are TRBV10-3 and TRBJ1-2; D is uncertain. The germline V and J ends were trimmed by 0 bases and 4 bases, with 9 bases remaining between them. The CDR3 runs 14 residues. In germline, CDR1 is ENHRY, CDR2 SYGVKD. Here the CDR3 reads CAISESLEGYGYTF. The CDR3 DNA follows: TGTGCCATCAGTGAGTCCCTTGAGGGCTATGGCTACACCTTC.

The V and J genes are TRBV2 and TRBJ2-4; D remains unclear. The CDR3 sequence is 13 residues long. Trimming left V 3 bases short and J 9 bases short, with 12 bases between. CDR1 and CDR2 from the germline V gene are SNHLY and FYNNEI. CDR3 coding DNA: TGTGCCAGCAGTGACCCGACGATCGTCATTCAGTACTTC. This translates into CASSDPTIVIQYF.

V usage is TRBV19 and J usage is TRBJ1-5; D is perhaps TRBD1 (5 bases). There are 13 residues in the CDR3. The V end was cut by 5 bases, the J end by 2 bases, with 7 bases between. Germline V gene lookup returns CDR1 LNHDA and CDR2 SQIVND (reference sequence). The CDR3 region is CASSDSRNQPQHF. The CDR3 bases are TGTGCCAGTAGTGACAGCCGCAATCAGCCCCAGCATTTT.

This clone appeared once. The rearrangement links TRBV18 to TRBJ1-1; 8 nucleotides line up with TRBD1. The CDR3 covers 14 residues. The junction had 14 bases not matched to a gene; V was cut back by 5 bases and J by 12 bases. The germline gives CDR1 KGHSH, CDR2 LQKENI. CDR3 residues: CASSISGTGGVSFF. Written as DNA, the CDR3 is TGTGCCAGCTCAATTTCCGGGACAGGTGGGGTGTCTTTCTTT.

This chain links TRBV7-6 with TRBJ2-1; TRBD2 matches at 8 bases. The CDR3 totals 16 residues. The V gene end was trimmed by 5 bases and the J gene end by 4 bases; junction bases not matched to a gene: 10. Germline CDR1 is SGHVS and CDR2 is FNYEAQ. The CDR3 spells CASSPSAGAEYNEQFF. The CDR3 DNA reads TGTGCCAGCAGCCCGTCAGCGGGAGCGGAGTACAATGAGCAGTTCTTC.

The table lists this clone with a few counts. This chain links TRBV27 with TRBJ1-2, with TRBD1 as a possible D gene (5 bases). This CDR3 comprises 13 residues. Trimming pared 5 bases from V and 8 bases from J, leaving 15 bases between. CDR1 and CDR2 (germline): MNHEY, SMNVEV (reference sequence). For the CDR3, the DNA is TGTGCCAGCAGTAAACCTCAGGGCTTCGGCTACACCTTC. Residues: CASSKPQGFGYTF.